This TCR beta chain is from a study of shared clonotypes between healthy human individuals. CD45RO-negative, CCR7-positively selected cells formed the naive CD8 fraction, excluding terminally differentiated effector memory CD45RA+ cells. Trimming removed 3 bases from V and 2 bases from J, with 8 bases in between. Germline CDR1 is MDHEN and CDR2 is SYDVKM. The CDR3 has 14 residues. When replicate PCRs were run on sorted subsets, they used approximately 0.2 ug DNA, about 30,000 T cell genomes. Generated by immunoSEQ multiplex PCR, the TCRdb table keeps only in-frame clones and is missing some. Seen here are hundreds of thousands of clones, approximately 96% observed once, and the top ten hold approximately 0.12%.

The receptor's source is a woman in her twenties or thirties in good health. The rearrangement joins TRBV28 to TRBJ1-3, with D tentatively TRBD1 (5 bases). The sample consisted of naive CD8+ T cells sorted from blood. Here the CDR3 reads CASSFGGPGNTIYF. The CDR3 coding sequence is TGTGCCAGCAGTTTCGGGGGACCTGGAAACACCATATATTTT.